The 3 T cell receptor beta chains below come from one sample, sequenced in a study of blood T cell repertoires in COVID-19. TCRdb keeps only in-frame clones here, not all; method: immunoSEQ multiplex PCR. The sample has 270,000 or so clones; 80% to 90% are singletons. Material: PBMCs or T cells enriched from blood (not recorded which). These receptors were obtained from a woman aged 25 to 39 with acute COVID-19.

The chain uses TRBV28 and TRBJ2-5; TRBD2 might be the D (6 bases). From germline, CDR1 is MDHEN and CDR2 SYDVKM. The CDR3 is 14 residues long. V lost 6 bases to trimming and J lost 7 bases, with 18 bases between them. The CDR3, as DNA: TGTGCCAGCAGCATCGGCGGGACCCCCTCGACCCAGTACTTC. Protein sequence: CASSIGGTPSTQYF.

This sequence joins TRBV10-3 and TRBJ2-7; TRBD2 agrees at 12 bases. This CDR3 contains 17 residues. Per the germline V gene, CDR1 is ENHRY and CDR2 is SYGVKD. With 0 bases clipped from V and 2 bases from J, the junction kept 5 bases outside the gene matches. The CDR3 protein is CAISESTSGSWAYEQYF. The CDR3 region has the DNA TGTGCCATCAGTGAGTCGACTAGCGGGAGCTGGGCCTACGAGCAGTACTTC.

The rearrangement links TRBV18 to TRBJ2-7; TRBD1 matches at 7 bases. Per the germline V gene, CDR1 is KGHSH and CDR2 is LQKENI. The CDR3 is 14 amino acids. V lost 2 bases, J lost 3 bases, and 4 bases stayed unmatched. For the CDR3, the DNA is TGTGCCAGCTCACCAGTGGGACAGAACTACGAGCAGTACTTC. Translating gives CASSPVGQNYEQYF.